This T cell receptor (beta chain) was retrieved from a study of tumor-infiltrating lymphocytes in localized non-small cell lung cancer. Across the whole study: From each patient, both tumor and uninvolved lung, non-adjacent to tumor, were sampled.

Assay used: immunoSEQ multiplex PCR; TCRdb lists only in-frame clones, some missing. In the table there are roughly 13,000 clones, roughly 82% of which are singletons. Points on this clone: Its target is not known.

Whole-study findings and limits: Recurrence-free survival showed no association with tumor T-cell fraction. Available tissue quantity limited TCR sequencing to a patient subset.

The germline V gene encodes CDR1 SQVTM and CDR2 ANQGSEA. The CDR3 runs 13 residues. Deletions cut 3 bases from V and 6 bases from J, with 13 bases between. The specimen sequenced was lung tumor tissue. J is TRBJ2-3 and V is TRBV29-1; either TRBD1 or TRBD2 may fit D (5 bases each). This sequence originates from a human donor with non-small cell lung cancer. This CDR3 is CSVEGTQRDTQYF. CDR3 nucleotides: TGCAGCGTTGAGGGGACCCAACGGGATACGCAGTATTTT.